This T cell receptor (beta chain) was captured by sequencing in a study of cytomegalovirus exposure and HLA in healthy donors. From germline, CDR1 is SQVTM and CDR2 ANQGSEA. The V end lost 4 bases, the J end lost 4 bases, and 13 bases lay between the germline ends. The CDR3 consists of 13 residues. It was with 60 Vbeta and 13 Jbeta primers that the PCR ran. Authors' methods: The authors later counted tens of millions of unique TCR beta chains, roughly 11 million of them shared. TCRdb's table, derived via immunoSEQ multiplex PCR, lists solely in-frame clones and lacks some. The V and J calls and clone size come from that table; D and trimming were worked out from the DNA. The sample includes 180,000 or so clones, 70% to 85% of them seen just once. Study-wide results and caveats: Cytomegalovirus-associated TCR beta chains were listed, numbering 150 to 200.

In the case of this clone: What it recognizes is unknown.

The sequencing sample was made of PBMCs. The TCR was taken from a boy aged 2 to 9 in good health and CMV-seronegative. The chain couples TRBV29-1 to TRBJ1-1; tentatively, D is TRBD1 (5 bases). CDR3 protein: CSVAPQGFTEAFF. DNA for the CDR3: TGCAGCGTTGCCCCCCAGGGATTCACTGAAGCTTTCTTT.